A selection of T cell receptor beta chains follows, all from one sample in a study of T cell repertoires in cytomegalovirus infection. Each CDR3 protein gets one entry after TCRdb re-called the reads with MiXCR. The table has 100,000 to 150,000 distinct CDR3 sequences, almost 9% seen once. Material: PBMCs. These receptors all stem from a human donor in good health (CMV status not recorded). Some clones in this sample may be carry-over from other donors' samples. Both conserved end residues are part of each CDR3. Each record gives: CDR3 protein, CDR3 DNA, J gene, V gene, clone size, D gene. A D gene is named only where the DNA matches it firmly. For some rows the clone size is stated as once, few or many, or as a class when expanded; others skip it.

CDR3aa: CASSLTNNSPLHF
CDR3nt: TGTGCCAGCAGCTTAACCAATAATTCACCCCTCCACTTT
j_gene: TRBJ1-6
v_gene: TRBV7-2
abundance: many
d_gene: NA

CDR3aa: CSARLTGTDTQYF
CDR3nt: TGCAGTGCTAGACTAACTGGTACAGATACGCAGTATTTT
j_gene: TRBJ2-3
v_gene: TRBV20-1
abundance: few
d_gene: NA

CDR3aa: CASSPRDLFTNTEAFF
CDR3nt: TGTGCCAGCAGCCCCCGGGATTTATTCACTAACACTGAAGCTTTCTTT
j_gene: TRBJ1-1
v_gene: TRBV7-2
abundance: many
d_gene: NA

CDR3aa: CSAPRLTSGLSYNEQFF
CDR3nt: TGCAGTGCTCCGAGATTGACTAGCGGGCTCTCCTACAATGAGCAGTTCTTC
j_gene: TRBJ2-1
v_gene: TRBV20-1
abundance: many
d_gene: TRBD2

CDR3aa: CASSLRGTGEAFF
CDR3nt: TGTGCCAGCAGCTTGCGCGGGACAGGGGAAGCTTTCTTT
j_gene: TRBJ1-1
v_gene: TRBV5-4
abundance: many
d_gene: TRBD1

CDR3aa: CASSTRNTGELFF
CDR3nt: TGTGCCAGCAGTACCAGGAACACCGGGGAGCTGTTTTTT
j_gene: TRBJ2-2
v_gene: TRBV14
abundance: many
d_gene: NA

CDR3aa: CASSPLSASSGANVLTF
CDR3nt: TGTGCCAGCAGCCCCCTCAGCGCAAGCTCTGGGGCCAACGTCCTGACTTTC
j_gene: TRBJ2-6
v_gene: TRBV7-3
abundance: many
d_gene: NA

CDR3aa: CSARPRTAYEQYF
CDR3nt: TGCAGTGCTCGACCCCGGACGGCCTACGAGCAGTACTTC
j_gene: TRBJ2-7
v_gene: TRBV20-1
abundance: many
d_gene: NA

CDR3aa: CSARDRTGSRMSYF
CDR3nt: TGCAGTGCTAGAGACCGTACGGGATCTCGGATGTCGTACTTC
j_gene: TRBJ2-4
v_gene: TRBV20-1
abundance: many
d_gene: NA

CDR3aa: CASSSPDRGGTGTDTQYF
CDR3nt: TGTGCCAGCAGCTCCCCAGACCGCGGGGGGACTGGCACAGATACGCAGTATTTT
j_gene: TRBJ2-3
v_gene: TRBV7-2
abundance: many
d_gene: TRBD2

CDR3aa: CASRPTGQGYGYTF
CDR3nt: TGTGCCAGCAGACCCACCGGACAGGGCTATGGCTACACCTTC
j_gene: TRBJ1-2
v_gene: TRBV14
abundance: NA
d_gene: TRBD1